This entry lists 23 T cell receptor beta chains sequenced from one sample in a study of blood T cells in healthy people across ages. Using a J-beta primer mix together with a sample-barcoded 5' primer, a second PCR was run for about 6 to 12 cycles. One entry per CDR3 protein, called by TCRdb with MiXCR from the 5' RACE reads. The sample gives about a million distinct CDR3 sequences, approximately 49% of which show up once; around an eighth is in the top ten. Sequencing input: blood. Receptor source: a man in his thirties or forties in good health.

This clonotype was seen more than once but under ten times. V usage is TRBV7-2 and J usage is TRBJ1-5; possibly TRBD1 for D (6 bases). The germline V and J ends were trimmed by 0 bases and 4 bases, with 10 bases remaining between them. Germline assignment: CDR1 SGHTA and CDR2 FQGNSA. The CDR3 has 15 residues. CDR3 DNA: TGTGCCAGCAGCTTAGCGGGGGCTCCGAATCAGCCCCAGCATTTT. Residues: CASSLAGAPNQPQHF. The whole variable domain, filled in from reference TRBV7-2 and TRBJ1-5, reads GAGVSQSPSNKVTEKGKDVELRCDPISGHTALYWYRQSLGQGLEFLIYFQGNSAPDKSGLPSDRFSAERTGGSVSTLTIQRTQQEDSAVYLCASSLAGAPNQPQHFGDGTRLSIL.

The chain links TRBV7-2 to TRBJ2-5, with D possibly being TRBD1 (6 bases). CDR3 length: 16 residues. Germline assignment: CDR1 SGHTA and CDR2 FQGNSA. Trimming cost V 0 bases and J 5 bases, with 16 bases left between them. DNA of the CDR3: TGTGCCAGCAGCTTAGCAGGTTCAGGGGCCCGGGAGACCCAGTACTTC. This encodes CASSLAGSGARETQYF. Looking up the rest from reference TRBV7-2 and TRBJ2-5 gives the full variable domain: GAGVSQSPSNKVTEKGKDVELRCDPISGHTALYWYRQSLGQGLEFLIYFQGNSAPDKSGLPSDRFSAERTGGSVSTLTIQRTQQEDSAVYLCASSLAGSGARETQYFGPGTRLLVL.

V is TRBV20-1 and J is TRBJ2-1; no clear D. CDR1 is DFQATT and CDR2 is SNEGSKA in the germline V gene (reference sequence). V was pared by 1 base and J by 0 bases, with 10 bases between. CDR3 length: 15 residues. CDR3: CSARAGLHSYNEQFF. In DNA form, the CDR3 reads TGCAGTGCTAGAGCCGGGCTCCACTCCTACAATGAGCAGTTCTTC.

This clonotype was seen only a few times. The V and J genes are TRBV6-1 and TRBJ2-3; D unclear. There are 15 residues in the CDR3. Trimming removed 0 bases at V and 4 bases at J, with 11 bases between. Germline CDR1 reads MNHNS; CDR2 reads SASEGT. The CDR3 reads CASSEAARYPDTQYF. The DNA for the CDR3 is TGTGCCAGCAGTGAAGCCGCGCGGTACCCAGATACGCAGTATTTT.

This clonotype has more than one count but fewer than ten. The chain has TRBV12-3 or TRBV12-4 and TRBJ2-3; 12 nucleotides align to TRBD1. V shed 7 bases, J shed 5 bases, and the junction held 10 bases outside the gene matches. The CDR3 is 16 residues long. In DNA, the CDR3 is TGTGCCAGCATAACCGGGACAGGGGGCCGAGTAGATACGCAGTATTTT. Protein sequence: CASITGTGGRVDTQYF.

The rearrangement links TRBV5-1 to TRBJ2-7; D tentatively fits TRBD1 or TRBD2 (5 bases each). The assigned J gene may be wrong: the sequence end matches TRBJ2-5 better. Germline assignment: CDR1 SGHRS and CDR2 YFSETQ. The CDR3 length is 16 residues. DNA for the CDR3: TGCGCCAGCAGCTGCGAGGGACCTTTCCATTGGGAGACCCAGTACTTC. Its protein is CASSCEGPFHWETQYF.

CDR3 sequence: CASSLTGINTGELFF. The CDR3 nucleotides read TGTGCCAGCAGCTTGACAGGAATTAACACCGGGGAGCTGTTTTTT. The chain has TRBV28 and TRBJ2-2; weak D call: TRBD1 (6 bases). CDR1 and CDR2 from the germline V gene are MDHEN and SYDVKM. The V gene lost 6 bases and the J gene lost 2 bases, with 13 bases spanning the gap. The CDR3 sequence is 15 residues long.

Written as DNA, the CDR3 is TGTGCCAGCAGTTTAGGGACAGAATTTTACGAGCAGTACTTC. Protein: CASSLGTEFYEQYF. The rearrangement uses TRBV28 and TRBJ2-7; TRBD1 matches 7 bases. The V gene end was trimmed by 2 bases and the J gene end by 4 bases; junction bases not matched to a gene: 5. This CDR3 contains 14 residues. The germline CDR1 and CDR2 sequences are MDHEN and SYDVKM.

The CDR3 region has the DNA TGTGCCAGCAGTTTTGGTAGTGAAGCTTTCTTT. It encodes CASSFGSEAFF. The rearrangement uses TRBV27 and TRBJ1-1; no clear D. Germline CDR1 reads MNHEY; CDR2 reads SMNVEV (reference sequence). V was pared by 3 bases and J by 7 bases, with 6 bases between. The CDR3 is 11 residues long.

This sequence joins TRBV28 and TRBJ1-5; possible D gene TRBD1, 5 bases. The V end was cut by 3 bases, the J end by 1 base, with 13 bases between. The germline gives CDR1 MDHEN, CDR2 SYDVKM. The CDR3 is 16 amino acids. Written as DNA, the CDR3 is TGTGCCAGCAGTTTCCGACGGGAGGGGAGCAATCAGCCCCAGCATTTT. Translated, it gives CASSFRREGSNQPQHF.

In regard to this clonotype: Given a much more abundant clone one base away, this may be a read error. This rearrangement joins TRBV6-2 or TRBV6-3 to TRBJ2-4; 7 bases are a match to TRBD1. The DNA end is a closer match to TRBJ2-5, so the J assignment may be wrong. CDR1 is MNHEY, CDR2 SVGEGT, per germline. The CDR3 runs to 12 residues. The CDR3 region has the DNA TGTGCCAGCAGTGACAGGGCGGAGACCCAGTACTTC. Translating gives CASSDRAETQYF.

This rearrangement joins TRBV27 to TRBJ1-2; D gene ambiguous. CDR3 length: 13 residues. Between the trimmed V and J ends, which lost 3 bases and 4 bases, there was a span of 9 bases. Looked up from germline, CDR1 is MNHEY and CDR2 is SMNVEV (reference sequence). This chain's CDR3 is CASSFKGGYGYTF. The DNA of the CDR3 is TGTGCCAGCAGTTTCAAGGGAGGCTATGGCTACACCTTC.

This clonotype was found a few times. The rearrangement uses TRBV20-1 and TRBJ2-1, with 9 bases lining up with TRBD2. V lost 6 bases, J lost 6 bases, and 9 bases stayed unmatched. Germline values: CDR1 DFQATT, CDR2 SNEGSKA (reference sequence). The CDR3 contains 14 residues. This CDR3 is CSASQAGGINEQFF. For the CDR3, the DNA is TGCAGTGCCAGCCAGGCGGGGGGGATCAATGAGCAGTTCTTC.

In the case of this clonotype: This may be a read error, as it is one base from a much larger clone. This chain connects TRBV5-1 to TRBJ2-3; tentatively, D is TRBD2 (6 bases). V was cut by 6 bases and J by 2 bases, with 16 bases left in between. The CDR3 length is 15 residues. Germline CDR1 is SGHRS and CDR2 is YFSETQ. The CDR3 loop reads CASNFGRGSTDTQYF. The CDR3, as DNA: TGCGCCAGCAACTTCGGACGGGGGTCCACAGATACGCAGTATTTT.

The CDR3 bases are TGCAGCGTTGAAGAAAGCGAGGGATTCTCTGGGGCCAACGTCCTGACTTTC. As protein: CSVEESEGFSGANVLTF. V gene TRBV29-1 combines with J gene TRBJ2-6; tentatively, D is TRBD2 (5 bases). Between the trimmed V and J ends, which lost 0 bases and 0 bases, there was a span of 12 bases. CDR3 length: 17 residues. The V gene's germline CDR1 is SQVTM and CDR2 ANQGSEA.

This chain connects TRBV6-5 to TRBJ2-7; TRBD1 aligns across 7 bases. The CDR3 consists of 14 residues. With 7 bases clipped from V and 2 bases from J, the junction kept 8 bases outside the gene matches. Germline lookup yields CDR1 MNHEY and CDR2 SVGAGI. The chain's CDR3 is CASTGSQGAYEQYF. Here the CDR3 DNA reads TGTGCCAGCACCGGGTCCCAGGGGGCCTACGAGCAGTACTTC.

The chain couples TRBV20-1 to TRBJ1-1, with D maybe TRBD1 (6 bases). The CDR3 is 15 residues long. The ends were cut back, 0 bases at V and 5 bases at J, with 16 bases in the middle. Germline CDR1 is DFQATT and CDR2 is SNEGSKA (reference sequence). The CDR3 here is CSARESGGWSTEAFF. DNA of the CDR3: TGCAGTGCTAGAGAATCGGGGGGCTGGTCGACTGAAGCTTTCTTT.

This clonotype was detected once. The CDR3 protein is CATSVSDASEDTQYF. CDR3 sequence (DNA): TGTGCCACCAGTGTCTCGGACGCCTCTGAAGATACGCAGTATTTT. V and J are TRBV24-1 and TRBJ2-3; D remains unclear. This CDR3 has 15 residues. Germline V gene lookup returns CDR1 KGHDR and CDR2 SFDVKD. Trimming took 5 bases from V and 5 from J, leaving 16 bases between them.

In its sample, this clonotype was seen many times. The chain combines TRBV20-1 with TRBJ2-2; 8 bases are shared with TRBD2. V lost 3 bases, J lost 4 bases, and 1 base stayed unmatched. The length of the CDR3 is 13 residues. The germline V gene encodes CDR1 DFQATT and CDR2 SNEGSKA (reference sequence). Written as DNA, the CDR3 is TGCAGTGCTAGCGGGGGGGCCACCGGGGAGCTGTTTTTT. It translates to CSASGGATGELFF.

The chain is built from TRBV7-3 and TRBJ1-6, with TRBD1 matching over 7 bases. The trim removed 5 bases at V and 7 bases at J, leaving 8 bases unmatched. Germline assignment: CDR1 SGHTA and CDR2 FQGTGA. The CDR3 is 15 amino acids. CDR3 sequence reads: CASSLRGQKNSPLHF. The CDR3 DNA reads TGTGCCAGCAGCCTAAGGGGACAGAAGAATTCACCCCTCCACTTT. The full variable domain, rest sourced from reference TRBV7-3 and TRBJ1-6, is GAGVSQTPSNKVTEKGKYVELRCDPISGHTALYWYRQSLGQGPEFLIYFQGTGAADDSGLPNDRFFAVRPEGSVSTLKIQRTERGDSAVYLCASSLRGQKNSPLHFGNGTRLTVT.

On this clonotype itself: A read error may be the cause here, since a much bigger clone is one base away. J is TRBJ1-1 and V is TRBV27; a weak D match, TRBD1 (5 bases). The CDR3 loop spans 13 amino acids. CDR1 is MNHEY, CDR2 SMNVEV, per germline (reference sequence). The V and J ends lost 6 bases and 1 base respectively, with 9 bases between them. The CDR3 DNA sequence: TGTGCCAGCAGGTGGGGGAGGAACACTGAAGCTTTCTTT. Translated: CASRWGRNTEAFF.

This clonotype was counted at least ten times. The genes are TRBV20-1 and TRBJ2-7, with D perhaps matching TRBD2 (6 bases). This CDR3 is built from 16 residues. The V gene lost 3 bases and the J gene lost 0 bases, with 18 bases spanning the gap. Germline CDR1 and CDR2: DFQATT and SNEGSKA (reference sequence). The CDR3 loop is CSASPNPSGHSYEQYF. DNA for the CDR3: TGCAGTGCTAGCCCGAATCCGAGCGGGCACTCCTACGAGCAGTACTTC.

This clonotype was observed many times. This rearrangement joins TRBV4-2 to TRBJ1-1, with 8 nucleotides matching TRBD1. Losses at the gene ends were 0 bases for V and 11 bases for J; bases not matched to a gene: 11. Germline values: CDR1 LGHNA, CDR2 YNFKEQ. This CDR3 is 15 amino acids long. The CDR3 spells CASSQDALQGAGAFF. The CDR3 bases are TGTGCCAGCAGCCAAGATGCCCTTCAGGGGGCTGGCGCTTTCTTT.